These 21 T cell receptor beta chains came from one sample sequenced in a study of T cell responses to AZD1222 COVID-19 vaccine. Profiling relied on immunoSEQ multiplex PCR, and the TCRdb table lists in-frame clones only, not all of them. This sample has about 100,000 clones; 70% to 90% occur once, and the top ten carry just over 4%. The sequenced sample was peripheral blood, obtained on day 0 of MenACWY control vaccination. Receptors originate from an adult in good health.

This clone was seen more than once but under ten times. Written as DNA, the CDR3 is TGTGCCATCAGTTCTACGGACGAGAAGACCCAGTACTTC. Encoded protein: CAISSTDEKTQYF. The J gene is TRBJ2-5, the V gene TRBV10-3; D not certain. V was trimmed by 5 bases and J by 6 bases, leaving 13 bases between them. The germline V gene encodes CDR1 ENHRY and CDR2 SYGVKD. The CDR3 is 13 residues long.

CDR3 DNA sequence: TGTGCCATCAGTGAGAGGGTGGATTCACCCCTCCACTTT. Encoded protein: CAISERVDSPLHF. The chain joins TRBV10-3 to TRBJ1-6; D gene uncertain. CDR3 length equals 13 residues. The germline V and J ends were trimmed by 2 bases and 8 bases, with 7 bases remaining between them. The germline V gene encodes CDR1 ENHRY and CDR2 SYGVKD.

The V gene is TRBV29-1, the J gene TRBJ1-1; D possibly corresponds to TRBD1 (5 bases). Trimming stripped 6 bases from V and 2 bases from J, with 16 bases between. CDR3 size: 14 residues. Germline-derived CDR1 and CDR2 are SQVTM and ANQGSEA. CDR3 bases: TGCAGCGTGGGGCGCGAATGGCTTAACACTGAAGCTTTCTTT. It yields the protein CSVGREWLNTEAFF.

This clone was seen only once. CDR3 sequence: CASKKHRGPAGYTF. The CDR3 DNA follows: TGTGCCAGTAAGAAGCACAGGGGTCCGGCTGGCTACACCTTC. V gene TRBV19 combines with J gene TRBJ1-2; 7 bases map to TRBD1. The CDR3 consists of 14 residues. J gave up 7 bases and V 7 bases, and 12 bases lay outside the gene matches. CDR1 is LNHDA, CDR2 SQIVND, per germline (reference sequence).

The chain employs TRBV9 and TRBJ2-1; 8 bases line up with TRBD2. Germline lookup yields CDR1 SGDLS and CDR2 YYNGEE. This CDR3 is 15 amino acids long. With 0 bases clipped from V and 9 bases from J, the junction kept 8 bases outside the gene matches. This CDR3 is CASSVEATSASEQFF. CDR3 nucleotides: TGTGCCAGCAGCGTAGAGGCGACTAGCGCTAGTGAGCAGTTCTTC. Full variable domain (rest looked up from reference TRBV9 and TRBJ2-1): DSGVTQTPKHLITATGQRVTLRCSPRSGDLSVYWYQQSLDQGLQFLIQYYNGEERAKGNILERFSAQQFPDLHSELNLSSLELGDSALYFCASSVEATSASEQFFGPGTRLTVL.

The chain carries TRBV28 and TRBJ1-1, with no clear D. Per the germline V gene, CDR1 is MDHEN and CDR2 is SYDVKM. V was trimmed by 8 bases and J by 7 bases, leaving 14 bases between them. The CDR3 contains 12 residues. CDR3 coding DNA: TGTGCCAGCGGCTATACCGATGGTGAAGCTTTCTTT. Amino acids: CASGYTDGEAFF.

V is TRBV21-1 and J is TRBJ2-3; the table gives TRBD2 as D, unverified against the DNA. TRBV21-1 represents a pseudogene. This CDR3 is 16 amino acids long. The CDR3 nucleotides read TGTGCCAGCAATGGGGTGGCTAGCGGGTTCACAGATACGCAGTATTTT. Translating it yields CASNGVASGFTDTQYF.

V gene TRBV28 combines with J gene TRBJ2-5; D is unclear. Germline V lookup: CDR1 MDHEN, CDR2 SYDVKM. V gave up 3 bases and J gave up 5 bases, with 4 bases separating them. The length of the CDR3 is 11 residues. The CDR3 DNA reads as TGTGCCAGCAGTTTTACGGAGACCCAGTACTTC. Translated: CASSFTETQYF. Variable domain in full (rest from reference TRBV28 and TRBJ2-5): DVKVTQSSRYLVKRTGEKVFLECVQDMDHENMFWYRQDPGLGLRLIYFSYDVKMKEKGDIPEGYSVSREKKERFSLILESASTNQTSMYLCASSFTETQYFGPGTRLLVL.

This clone was picked up a small number of times. V is TRBV3-1 (or the pseudogene TRBV3-2) and J is TRBJ2-5, with D maybe TRBD2 (5 bases). V lost 6 bases to trimming and J lost 5 bases, with 22 bases between them. From germline, CDR1 is LGHDT and CDR2 YNNKEL (reference sequence). The CDR3 has 16 amino acids. The CDR3 region is CASSPGLRPQAETQYF. For the CDR3, the DNA is TGTGCCAGCAGTCCCGGACTCCGGCCCCAAGCGGAGACCCAGTACTTC.

This clone was recorded only once. The chain joins TRBV4-1 to TRBJ1-3, with D unclear. Germline V CDR1 and CDR2: MGHRA, YSYEKL. V gave up 1 base and J gave up 2 bases, with 9 bases separating them. The CDR3 totals 15 residues. In DNA form, the CDR3 reads TGCGCCAGCAGCCAAGTGGGAGTTACTGGAAACACCATATATTTT. Amino acids: CASSQVGVTGNTIYF.

The chain couples TRBV29-1 to TRBJ1-3; D is unclear. The CDR3 is 12 residues long. Germline V CDR1 and CDR2: SQVTM, ANQGSEA. This chain's CDR3 is CSYEERGNTIYF. The CDR3 DNA reads TGCAGTTATGAGGAGCGTGGAAACACCATATATTTT. Based on the CDR3 plus reference TRBV29-1 and TRBJ1-3, the full variable domain is SAVISQKPSRDICQRGTSLTIQCQVDSQVTMMFWYRQQPGQSLTLIATANQGSEATYESGFVIDKFPISRPNLTFSTLTVSNMSPEDSSIYLCSYEERGNTIYFGEGSWLTVV.

The chain joins TRBV5-4 to TRBJ1-5; 8 positions agree with TRBD1. The CDR3 length is 15 residues. V was clipped by 0 bases and J by 4 bases; unmatched bases: 3. Germline CDR1 is SGHNT and CDR2 is YYREEE (reference sequence). In DNA form, the CDR3 reads TGTGCCAGCAGCTTGGGGACAGGGCGGAATCAGCCCCAGCATTTT. This sequence encodes CASSLGTGRNQPQHF. Full variable domain (remainder filled in from reference TRBV5-4 and TRBJ1-5): ETGVTQSPTHLIKTRGQQVTLRCSSQSGHNTVSWYQQALGQGPQFIFQYYREEENGRGNFPPRFSGLQFPNYSSELNVNALELDDSALYLCASSLGTGRNQPQHFGDGTRLSIL.

The rearrangement uses TRBV2 and TRBJ2-6; 7 bases agree with TRBD1. Germline trimming cut 6 bases from V and 4 bases from J; bases unmatched to any gene: 6. Germline V gene data show CDR1 as SNHLY and CDR2 as FYNNEI. The CDR3 runs 15 residues. In DNA, the CDR3 is TGTGCCAGCAGCCTCACAGGGGTCGGGGCCAACGTCCTGACTTTC. Its protein is CASSLTGVGANVLTF.

As concerns this clone: Other DNA variants within this sample encode the same CDR3. The chain has TRBV27 and TRBJ1-1; no firm D call. V lost 1 base, J lost 3 bases, and 6 bases lay in between. The CDR3 is 13 amino acids. Germline loops: CDR1 MNHEY, CDR2 SMNVEV (reference sequence). CDR3 in amino acids: CASSLYRDTEAFF. The CDR3, as DNA: TGTGCCAGCAGTTTATATAGGGACACTGAAGCTTTCTTT.

The chain couples TRBV5-1 to TRBJ1-1; no clear D gene. Germline values: CDR1 SGHRS, CDR2 YFSETQ. Trimming shortened V by 7 bases and J by 7 bases, and 11 bases separated the two germline ends. CDR3 length equals 11 residues. CDR3 sequence (DNA): TGCGCCAGCCGTGGGTCTCGTGAAGCTTTCTTT. This sequence encodes CASRGSREAFF.

For this clone: Other DNA sequences in the sample encode the same CDR3. V is TRBV11-3 and J is TRBJ2-3; 7 nucleotides line up with TRBD2. V was pared by 3 bases and J by 0 bases, with 6 bases of the junction left unmatched. CDR1 is SGHNT, CDR2 YENEEA, per germline. CDR3 size: 16 residues. This CDR3 reads CASSFGEGRSTDTQYF. The CDR3 bases are TGTGCCAGCAGCTTCGGGGAGGGCCGAAGCACAGATACGCAGTATTTT.

The chain links TRBV12-5 to TRBJ1-1; D not certain. The CDR3 covers 12 residues. The ends were cut back, 3 bases at V and 5 bases at J, with 7 bases in the middle. Germline CDR1 reads LGHNT; CDR2 reads FRNRAP. The CDR3 spells CASGLGETEAFF. The CDR3 nucleotides are TGTGCTAGTGGTTTAGGAGAGACTGAAGCTTTCTTT.

CDR3 sequence reads: CASSQQGGGHGYTF. DNA of the CDR3: TGCGCCAGCAGCCAACAAGGAGGGGGCCATGGCTACACCTTC. V usage is TRBV4-3 and J usage is TRBJ1-2; 7 bases agree with TRBD1. The J segment lost 6 bases and the V segment lost 2 bases, leaving 6 bases of the junction unmatched. Germline values: CDR1 LGHNA, CDR2 YSLEER. This CDR3 comprises 14 residues.

The rearrangement uses TRBV9 and TRBJ2-7, with 7 bases fitting TRBD1. Germline loops: CDR1 SGDLS, CDR2 YYNGEE. There are 14 residues in the CDR3. V shed 2 bases and J 3 bases; nucleotides not matched to a gene: 5. In DNA, the CDR3 is TGTGCCAGCAGCGTCGGGACAGCCCACTACGAGCAGTACTTC. Translation: CASSVGTAHYEQYF. Together with reference TRBV9 and TRBJ2-7, the CDR3 gives the full variable domain: DSGVTQTPKHLITATGQRVTLRCSPRSGDLSVYWYQQSLDQGLQFLIQYYNGEERAKGNILERFSAQQFPDLHSELNLSSLELGDSALYFCASSVGTAHYEQYFGPGTRLTVT.

The V and J genes are TRBV30 and TRBJ1-1; D not certain. The V gene's germline CDR1 is GTSNPN and CDR2 SVGIG (reference sequence). This CDR3 spans 13 amino acids. Deletions cut 5 bases from V and 4 bases from J, with 14 bases between. DNA for the CDR3: TGTGCCTGGGACCCGGGGTTAGGCACTGAAGCTTTCTTT. Amino acids: CAWDPGLGTEAFF.

The chain uses TRBV7-8 and TRBJ1-5; D unclear. The CDR3 length is 14 residues. V dropped 1 base and J dropped 5 bases, with 9 bases sitting between them. Germline V gene sequence: CDR1 SGHVS, CDR2 FQNEAQ. CDR3 in amino acids: CASSLERVHQPQHF. DNA for the CDR3: TGTGCCAGCAGCTTAGAGAGGGTGCATCAGCCCCAGCATTTT.